Below, 18 T cell receptor beta chains from the same sample are listed, as sequenced in a study of response to subunit inactivated influenza vaccine. MiXCR was run by TCRdb on the RT-PCR reads, yielding one entry per CDR3 protein. This table holds hundreds of thousands of distinct CDR3 sequences, about 17% found once. The sequenced sample was CD4+ T cells sorted from PBMCs, obtained roughly 24 months after vaccination. These receptors were obtained from a man between 50 and 75 years old who received an inactivated influenza vaccine.

The CDR3 spells CSAGTSGYGELFF. Here the CDR3 DNA reads TGCAGTGCAGGGACTAGCGGCTACGGGGAGCTGTTTTTT. V and J are TRBV20-1 and TRBJ2-2, with TRBD2 matching 11 bases. The CDR3 spans 13 residues. CDR1 DFQATT and CDR2 SNEGSKA come from the germline V gene (reference sequence). Trimming removed 6 bases from V and 7 bases from J; junction bases left unmatched: 4.

This chain joins TRBV2 and TRBJ1-2; no definite D call. The length of the CDR3 is 14 residues. With 3 bases removed from V and 0 bases from J, the gap between germline ends came to 8 bases. Germline CDR1 is SNHLY and CDR2 is FYNNEI. CDR3 coding DNA: TGTGCCAGCAGTGATAGCCCTACTAACTATGGCTACACCTTC. Its translation: CASSDSPTNYGYTF.

This clonotype has a handful of counts. The chain links TRBV28 to TRBJ2-1; D unresolved. The ends were cut back, 4 bases at V and 7 bases at J, with 17 bases in the middle. There are 15 residues in the CDR3. Germline V CDR1 and CDR2: MDHEN, SYDVKM. In nucleotides, the CDR3 is TGTGCCAGCAGTTCACTGGGCCGCAGGAGTAATGAGCAGTTCTTC. Protein sequence: CASSSLGRRSNEQFF.

V usage is TRBV28 and J usage is TRBJ2-3, with 8 bases matching TRBD1. The germline V gene has CDR1 MDHEN and CDR2 SYDVKM. V lost 6 bases, J lost 1 base, and 9 bases stayed unmatched. CDR3 length equals 16 residues. The CDR3 bases are TGTGCCAGCAGGCTGGGACAGGCAGAACGCACAGATACGCAGTATTTT. Translated: CASRLGQAERTDTQYF.

V gene TRBV7-2 combines with J gene TRBJ2-4; D is possibly TRBD1 (6 bases). Germline CDR1 and CDR2: SGHTA and FQGNSA. The CDR3 extends over 16 amino acids. Trimming took 0 bases from V and 1 from J, leaving 10 bases between them. This CDR3 reads CASSLAWGLAKNIQYF. CDR3 DNA: TGTGCCAGCAGCTTAGCTTGGGGGCTGGCCAAAAACATTCAGTACTTC.

This clonotype occurred a few times. The genes are TRBV25-1 and TRBJ2-7; D is uncertain. The CDR3 is made up of 12 amino acids. The germline V gene has CDR1 MGHDK and CDR2 SYGVNS. Trimming pared 3 bases from V and 2 bases from J, leaving 5 bases between. The CDR3 bases are TGTGCCAGCAGTGAGCACGCCTACGAGCAGTACTTC. Encoded protein: CASSEHAYEQYF.

This clonotype was counted a few times. The J gene is TRBJ1-5, the V gene TRBV5-6; tentative D call: TRBD1 (6 bases). Germline CDR1 is SGHDT and CDR2 is YYEEEE. The CDR3 runs 15 residues. The V gene lost 2 bases and the J gene lost 6 bases, with 15 bases spanning the gap. In DNA, the CDR3 is TGTGCCAGCAGCTTTTGGGGGGCAGGTAGTCAGCCCCAGCATTTT. Amino acid sequence: CASSFWGAGSQPQHF.

This clonotype was detected a few times. The chain joins TRBV20-1 to TRBJ2-4, with TRBD2 as a possible D gene (6 bases). This CDR3 region has 15 residues. The germline V gene has CDR1 DFQATT and CDR2 SNEGSKA (reference sequence). The V end lost 0 bases, the J end lost 6 bases, and 15 bases lay between the germline ends. CDR3 sequence: CSARDLSGRLNIQYF. CDR3 in DNA: TGCAGTGCTAGAGATTTATCGGGGAGGTTAAACATTCAGTACTTC.

V and J are TRBV7-9 and TRBJ2-7; D is perhaps TRBD1 (5 bases). Germline V gives CDR1 SEHNR, CDR2 FQNEAQ (reference sequence). V was cut by 5 bases and J by 7 bases, with 12 bases left in between. CDR3 length: 12 residues. CDR3: CASSQGRGEQYF. The CDR3 DNA sequence: TGTGCCAGCAGCCAAGGAAGGGGAGAGCAGTACTTC.

The chain employs TRBV29-1 and TRBJ2-5; D is ambiguous. The V and J ends lost 5 bases and 4 bases respectively, with 11 bases between them. Germline loops: CDR1 SQVTM, CDR2 ANQGSEA. The CDR3 consists of 12 residues. CDR3 nucleotide sequence: TGCAGCGTTCTGGTACGACGAGAGACCCAGTACTTC. Translation gives CSVLVRRETQYF. The whole variable domain, filled in from reference TRBV29-1 and TRBJ2-5, reads SAVISQKPSRDICQRGTSLTIQCQVDSQVTMMFWYRQQPGQSLTLIATANQGSEATYESGFVIDKFPISRPNLTFSTLTVSNMSPEDSSIYLCSVLVRRETQYFGPGTRLLVL.

CDR3: CASSARSLRGGYEQYF. The CDR3 DNA sequence: TGCGCCAGCAGCGCACGATCCTTGCGGGGGGGCTATGAGCAGTACTTC. The genes are TRBV4-3 and TRBJ2-7, with 9 nucleotides matching TRBD2. Looked up from germline, CDR1 is LGHNA and CDR2 is YSLEER. The CDR3 is made up of 16 amino acids. V gave up 5 bases and J gave up 7 bases; unmatched junction bases: 15.

This clonotype showed up just a few times. V is TRBV5-1 and J is TRBJ1-5; D not certain. This CDR3 region has 13 residues. Trimming left V 0 bases short and J 3 bases short, with 4 bases between. Germline CDR1 reads SGHRS; CDR2 reads YFSETQ. CDR3 sequence (DNA): TGCGCCAGCAGCTTGGAAATCAATCAGCCCCAGCATTTT. It specifies CASSLEINQPQHF.

V and J are TRBV28 and TRBJ1-3, with D possibly being TRBD1 (5 bases). The ends were cut back, 7 bases at V and 10 bases at J, with 17 bases in the middle. The CDR3 extends over 13 amino acids. Germline V gene lookup returns CDR1 MDHEN and CDR2 SYDVKM. CDR3 sequence reads: CASTSEGRWTIYF. The CDR3, as DNA: TGTGCCAGCACCTCGGAGGGGAGGTGGACCATATATTTT.

This rearrangement joins TRBV7-2 to TRBJ2-1; maybe TRBD1 (6 bases). The CDR3 is 15 amino acids. The germline V and J ends were trimmed by 2 bases and 3 bases, with 11 bases remaining between them. Germline CDR1 and CDR2: SGHTA and FQGNSA. The chain's CDR3 is CASSLFQGNYNEQFF. CDR3 DNA: TGTGCCAGCAGCTTATTCCAGGGGAACTACAATGAGCAGTTCTTC.

This clonotype was detected only a few times. The chain is built from TRBV10-3 and TRBJ2-3, with TRBD2 matching 8 bases. The CDR3 covers 13 residues. Trimming took 10 bases from V and 3 from J; bases not matched to a gene: 6. Germline CDR1 reads ENHRY; CDR2 reads SYGVKD. The CDR3, as DNA: TGTGCCACAAGCGGGAGTGGTACAGATACGCAGTATTTT. It yields the protein CATSGSGTDTQYF.

The CDR3 loop is CSARDKGARTNEKLFF. CDR3 nucleotide sequence: TGCAGTGCTAGAGATAAAGGGGCCCGCACTAATGAAAAACTGTTTTTT. V and J are TRBV20-1 and TRBJ1-4; tentative D call: TRBD1 (5 bases). Germline assignment: CDR1 DFQATT and CDR2 SNEGSKA (reference sequence). The CDR3 spans 16 residues. V dropped 0 bases and J dropped 2 bases, with 13 bases sitting between them.

A few counts support this clonotype. The chain has TRBV5-1 and TRBJ2-1; D is perhaps TRBD2 (6 bases). Per the germline V gene, CDR1 is SGHRS and CDR2 is YFSETQ. The CDR3 has 14 residues. Trimming left V 0 bases short and J 5 bases short, with 9 bases between. This CDR3 is CASSLGTNNNEQFF. As DNA, the CDR3 is TGCGCCAGCAGCTTGGGGACTAACAACAATGAGCAGTTCTTC.

This clonotype turned up a few times. The J gene is TRBJ1-2, the V gene TRBV10-3; TRBD1 matches at 7 bases. The V gene end was trimmed by 7 bases and the J gene end by 4 bases; junction bases not matched to a gene: 9. CDR3 length equals 14 residues. Germline V lookup: CDR1 ENHRY, CDR2 SYGVKD. This CDR3 reads CAITSGQSLYGYTF. In DNA form, the CDR3 reads TGTGCCATCACCTCGGGACAGTCGCTCTATGGCTACACCTTC.